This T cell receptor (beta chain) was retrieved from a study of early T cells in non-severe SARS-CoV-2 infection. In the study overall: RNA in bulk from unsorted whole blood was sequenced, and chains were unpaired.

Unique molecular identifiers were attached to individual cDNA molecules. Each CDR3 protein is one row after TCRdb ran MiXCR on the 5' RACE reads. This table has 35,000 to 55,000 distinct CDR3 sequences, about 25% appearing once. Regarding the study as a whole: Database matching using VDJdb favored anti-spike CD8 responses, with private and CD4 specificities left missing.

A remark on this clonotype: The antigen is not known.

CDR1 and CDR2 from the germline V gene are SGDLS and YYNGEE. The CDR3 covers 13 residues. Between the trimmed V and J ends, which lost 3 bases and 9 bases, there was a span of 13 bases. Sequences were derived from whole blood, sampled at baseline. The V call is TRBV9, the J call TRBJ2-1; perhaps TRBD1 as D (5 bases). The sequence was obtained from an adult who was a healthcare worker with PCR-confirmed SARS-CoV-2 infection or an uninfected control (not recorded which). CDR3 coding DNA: TGTGCCAGCAGCGGCAGCGTGGGGCCTGAGCAGTTCTTC. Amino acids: CASSGSVGPEQFF. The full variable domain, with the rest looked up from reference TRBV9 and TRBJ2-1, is DSGVTQTPKHLITATGQRVTLRCSPRSGDLSVYWYQQSLDQGLQFLIQYYNGEERAKGNILERFSAQQFPDLHSELNLSSLELGDSALYFCASSGSVGPEQFFGPGTRLTVL.